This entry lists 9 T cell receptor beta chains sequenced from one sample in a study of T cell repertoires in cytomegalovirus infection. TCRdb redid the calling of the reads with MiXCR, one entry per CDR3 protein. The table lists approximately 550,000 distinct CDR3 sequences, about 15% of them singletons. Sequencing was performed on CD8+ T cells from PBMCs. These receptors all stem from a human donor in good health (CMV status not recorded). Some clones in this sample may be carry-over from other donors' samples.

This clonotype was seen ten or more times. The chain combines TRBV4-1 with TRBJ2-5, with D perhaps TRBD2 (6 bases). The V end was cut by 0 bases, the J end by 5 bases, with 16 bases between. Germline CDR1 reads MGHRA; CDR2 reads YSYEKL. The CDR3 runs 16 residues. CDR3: CASSQDYMAAGETQYF. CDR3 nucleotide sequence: TGCGCCAGCAGCCAAGATTATATGGCGGCGGGGGAGACCCAGTACTTC.

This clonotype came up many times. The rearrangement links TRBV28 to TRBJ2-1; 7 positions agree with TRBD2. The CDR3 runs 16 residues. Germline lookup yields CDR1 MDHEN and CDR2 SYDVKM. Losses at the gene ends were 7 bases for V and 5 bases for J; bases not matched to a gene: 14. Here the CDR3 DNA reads TGTGCCAGCACCCTTAACGAGCGGGGCAGGCACAATGAGCAGTTCTTC. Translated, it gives CASTLNERGRHNEQFF.

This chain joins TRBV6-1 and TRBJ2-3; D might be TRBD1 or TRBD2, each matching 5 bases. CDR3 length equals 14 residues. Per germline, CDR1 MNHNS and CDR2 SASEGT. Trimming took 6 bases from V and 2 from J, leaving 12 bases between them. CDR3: CASSPEGYTDTQYF. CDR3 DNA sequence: TGTGCCAGCAGCCCCGAGGGGTACACAGATACGCAGTATTTT.

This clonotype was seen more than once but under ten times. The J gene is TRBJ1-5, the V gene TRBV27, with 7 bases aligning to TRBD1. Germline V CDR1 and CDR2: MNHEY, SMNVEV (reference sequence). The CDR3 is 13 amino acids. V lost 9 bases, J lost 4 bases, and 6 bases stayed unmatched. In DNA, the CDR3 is TGTGCCAGTAGAGGACAGGTGAATCAGCCCCAGCATTTT. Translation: CASRGQVNQPQHF.

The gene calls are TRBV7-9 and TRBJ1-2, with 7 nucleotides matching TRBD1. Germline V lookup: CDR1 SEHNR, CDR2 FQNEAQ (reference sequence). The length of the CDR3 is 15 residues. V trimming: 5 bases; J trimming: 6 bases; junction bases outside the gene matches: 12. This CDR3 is CASSPRTGQDDGYTF. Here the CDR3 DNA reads TGTGCCAGCAGCCCTCGGACAGGCCAAGACGATGGCTACACCTTC.

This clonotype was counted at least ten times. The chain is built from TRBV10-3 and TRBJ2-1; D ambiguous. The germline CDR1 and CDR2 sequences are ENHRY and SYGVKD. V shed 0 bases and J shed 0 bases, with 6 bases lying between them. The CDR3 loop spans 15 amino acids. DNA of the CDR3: TGTGCCATCAGTGAGTCTGGTGACTCCTACAATGAGCAGTTCTTC. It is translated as CAISESGDSYNEQFF.

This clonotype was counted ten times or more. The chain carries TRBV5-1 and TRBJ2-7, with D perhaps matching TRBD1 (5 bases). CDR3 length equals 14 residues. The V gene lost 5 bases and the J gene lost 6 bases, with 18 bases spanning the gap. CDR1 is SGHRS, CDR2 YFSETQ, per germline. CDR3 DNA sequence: TGCGCCAGCAGTTTTATCGTCCCGACAGCCGAGCAGTACTTC. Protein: CASSFIVPTAEQYF.

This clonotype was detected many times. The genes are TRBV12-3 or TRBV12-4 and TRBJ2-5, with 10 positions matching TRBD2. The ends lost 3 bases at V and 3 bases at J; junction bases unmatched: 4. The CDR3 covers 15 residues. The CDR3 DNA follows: TGTGCCAGCAGTTTTGAGCGGGAGGGGGAAGAGACCCAGTACTTC. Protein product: CASSFEREGEETQYF.

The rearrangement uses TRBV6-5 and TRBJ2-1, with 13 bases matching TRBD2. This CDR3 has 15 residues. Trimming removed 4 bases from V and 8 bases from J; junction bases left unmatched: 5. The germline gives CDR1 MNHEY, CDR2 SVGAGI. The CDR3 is CASSLTSGGTYEQFF. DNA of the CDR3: TGTGCCAGCAGTTTGACTAGCGGGGGGACTTATGAGCAGTTCTTC.